Listed below are T cell receptor beta chains from one sample, sequenced in a study of Graves' ophthalmopathy and Graves' hyperthyroidism. MiXCR, applied by TCRdb to the multiplex PCR reads, yields one record per CDR3 protein. The table records about 700,000 distinct CDR3 sequences, about 41% of them present only once. The specimen was peripheral blood. Receptors were obtained from an adult man with Graves' ophthalmopathy. Each CDR3 is given with its conserved first and last residue. A D gene is named only where the DNA matches it firmly. Not all rows give a size; the values are once, few, many and, for expanded clones, a class.

abundance: many; j_gene: TRBJ1-2; d_gene: TRBD1; v_gene: TRBV19; len: 14; CDR3nt: TGTGCCAGTACCCCGGACAGGGCTAACTATGGCTACACCTTC; CDR3aa: CASTPDRANYGYTF
abundance: many; j_gene: TRBJ1-2; d_gene: -; v_gene: TRBV12-3/TRBV12-4; len: 13; CDR3nt: TGTGCCAGCAGTTTACTTAGGCACTATGGCTACACCTTC; CDR3aa: CASSLLRHYGYTF
abundance: many; j_gene: TRBJ2-7; d_gene: -; v_gene: TRBV15; len: 15; CDR3nt: TGTGCCACCAGCAGAGATTTGGCAGTGAGTTACGAGCAGTACTTC; CDR3aa: CATSRDLAVSYEQYF
abundance: -; j_gene: TRBJ1-6; d_gene: TRBD1; v_gene: TRBV11-1; len: 16; CDR3nt: TGTGCCAGCAGCCGGGACAGGGTTGGATATAATTCACCCCTCCACTTT; CDR3aa: CASSRDRVGYNSPLHF
abundance: -; j_gene: TRBJ2-1; d_gene: TRBD1; v_gene: TRBV29-1; len: 12; CDR3nt: TGTGCCAGTAGTGTGACAGGGGCTGAGCAGTTCTTC; CDR3aa: CASSVTGAEQFF
abundance: many; j_gene: TRBJ2-5; d_gene: TRBD1; v_gene: TRBV15; len: 17; CDR3nt: TGTGCCACCAGCAGAACTCGGACAGGGGGCGTCCATGAGACCCAGTACTTC; CDR3aa: CATSRTRTGGVHETQYF
abundance: many; j_gene: TRBJ2-7; d_gene: -; v_gene: TRBV19; len: 11; CDR3nt: TGTGCCAGTAGTATGGTCGGGGTGCAGTACTTC; CDR3aa: CASSMVGVQYF
abundance: -; j_gene: TRBJ1-1; d_gene: -; v_gene: TRBV14; len: 15; CDR3nt: TGTGCCAGCAGCCCCCTGACCCCGGTTAACACTGAAGCTTTCTTT; CDR3aa: CASSPLTPVNTEAFF
abundance: many; j_gene: TRBJ1-4; d_gene: -; v_gene: TRBV20-1; len: 11; CDR3nt: TGCAGTGCCGTAAGAGGGGAAAAACTGTTTTTT; CDR3aa: CSAVRGEKLFF
abundance: -; j_gene: TRBJ2-3; d_gene: -; v_gene: TRBV2; len: 10; CDR3nt: TGTGCCAGCAACGGTGATACGCAGTATTTT; CDR3aa: CASNGDTQYF
abundance: many; j_gene: TRBJ1-2; d_gene: -; v_gene: TRBV7-8; len: 15; CDR3nt: TGTGCCAGCAGCTTAGCCCCAGGCCACGAAGGAGGCTACACCTTC; CDR3aa: CASSLAPGHEGGYTF
abundance: few; j_gene: TRBJ2-3; d_gene: -; v_gene: TRBV19; len: 13; CDR3nt: TGTGCCAGTAGTATGGATGGTTCAGATACGCAGTATTTT; CDR3aa: CASSMDGSDTQYF
abundance: many; j_gene: TRBJ1-4; d_gene: -; v_gene: TRBV7-2; len: 15; CDR3nt: TGTGCCAGCAGCTTAATGGCACAGATAAATGAAAAACTGTTTTTT; CDR3aa: CASSLMAQINEKLFF
abundance: -; j_gene: TRBJ2-7; d_gene: -; v_gene: TRBV10-3; len: 16; CDR3nt: TGTGCCATCAGTAGTGTCTACTCGGGTTCCTCCTACGAGCAGTACTTC; CDR3aa: CAISSVYSGSSYEQYF
abundance: many; j_gene: TRBJ2-7; d_gene: -; v_gene: TRBV7-9; len: 12; CDR3nt: TGTGCCAGCAGCCTGGACAACTACGAGCAGTACTTC; CDR3aa: CASSLDNYEQYF
abundance: many; j_gene: TRBJ2-7; d_gene: -; v_gene: TRBV10-3; len: 13; CDR3nt: TGTGCCATCAGCTGGGACGGAAACTACGAGCAGTACTTC; CDR3aa: CAISWDGNYEQYF
abundance: -; j_gene: TRBJ2-7; d_gene: -; v_gene: TRBV24-1; len: 12; CDR3nt: TGTGCCACCAGTAGGGCAGGGAGCGAGCAGTACTTC; CDR3aa: CATSRAGSEQYF
abundance: -; j_gene: TRBJ2-5; d_gene: -; v_gene: TRBV2; len: 14; CDR3nt: TGTGCCAGCAGCTCACTGGACGGGGAGGAGACCCAGTACTTC; CDR3aa: CASSSLDGEETQYF
abundance: many; j_gene: TRBJ1-2; d_gene: -; v_gene: TRBV10-3; len: 15; CDR3nt: TGTGCCATCAGTGACCGGGACACCCGTAACTATGGCTACACCTTC; CDR3aa: CAISDRDTRNYGYTF
abundance: many; j_gene: TRBJ1-5; d_gene: -; v_gene: TRBV10-2; len: 13; CDR3nt: TGCGCCAGCAGCGAAACAGAGAATCAGCCCCAGCATTTT; CDR3aa: CASSETENQPQHF
abundance: few; j_gene: TRBJ2-3; d_gene: TRBD2; v_gene: TRBV15; len: 15; CDR3nt: TGTGCCACCAGCGATACTAGCGGGGGCACAGATACGCAGTATTTT; CDR3aa: CATSDTSGGTDTQYF
abundance: few; j_gene: TRBJ2-7; d_gene: -; v_gene: TRBV11-2; len: 15; CDR3nt: TGTGCCAGCATCCCTGGGACTTCCAAGGGCTACGAGCAGTACTTC; CDR3aa: CASIPGTSKGYEQYF
abundance: many; j_gene: TRBJ1-2; d_gene: TRBD1; v_gene: TRBV10-3; len: 15; CDR3nt: TGTGCCAGCAGTGACCGGACAGGGTGGGACTATGGCTACACCTTC; CDR3aa: CASSDRTGWDYGYTF
abundance: many; j_gene: TRBJ2-5; d_gene: TRBD2; v_gene: TRBV19; len: 14; CDR3nt: TGTGTCTCACGAGAGACTAGCGGGAGTGAGACCCAGTACTTC; CDR3aa: CVSRETSGSETQYF
abundance: many; j_gene: TRBJ1-1; d_gene: TRBD1; v_gene: TRBV5-1; len: 15; CDR3nt: TGCGCCAGCAGCCCCCGGCATGGACAGGACACTGAAGCTTTCTTT; CDR3aa: CASSPRHGQDTEAFF
abundance: few; j_gene: TRBJ1-3; d_gene: -; v_gene: TRBV6-6; len: 16; CDR3nt: TGTGCCAGCAGTTACTCAAGGCTAAACTCTGGAAACACCATATATTTT; CDR3aa: CASSYSRLNSGNTIYF
abundance: many; j_gene: TRBJ2-7; d_gene: -; v_gene: TRBV19; len: 15; CDR3nt: TGTGCCAGTAGTCCCGTCGGTTCGGGCGCCTACGAGCAGTACTTC; CDR3aa: CASSPVGSGAYEQYF
abundance: many; j_gene: TRBJ1-1; d_gene: TRBD1; v_gene: TRBV5-1; len: 15; CDR3nt: TGCGCCAGCACCCTAAGAGGACAGGGGCCCACTGAAGCTTTCTTT; CDR3aa: CASTLRGQGPTEAFF
abundance: many; j_gene: TRBJ2-6; d_gene: -; v_gene: TRBV20-1; len: 15; CDR3nt: TGCAGTGCCCCAAGGTGGCTTGGAGGGGCCAACGTCCTGACTTTC; CDR3aa: CSAPRWLGGANVLTF
abundance: many; j_gene: TRBJ1-1; d_gene: TRBD1; v_gene: TRBV11-1; len: 15; CDR3nt: TGTGCCAGCAGCTTACGAACAGGGGGAGGTACTGAAGCTTTCTTT; CDR3aa: CASSLRTGGGTEAFF
abundance: -; j_gene: TRBJ1-4; d_gene: -; v_gene: TRBV7-2; len: 14; CDR3nt: TGTGCCGGCAGCTTAGCGGCAACTAATGAAAAACTGTTTTTT; CDR3aa: CAGSLAATNEKLFF
abundance: many; j_gene: TRBJ1-2; d_gene: TRBD1; v_gene: TRBV5-6; len: 14; CDR3nt: TGTGCCAGCAGCTTACAGGGGTTCGACTATGGCTACACCTTC; CDR3aa: CASSLQGFDYGYTF
abundance: many; j_gene: TRBJ2-5; d_gene: -; v_gene: TRBV27; len: 11; CDR3nt: TGTGCCAGCAGGGGGCTTGAGACCCAGTACTTC; CDR3aa: CASRGLETQYF
abundance: -; j_gene: TRBJ2-5; d_gene: TRBD2; v_gene: TRBV7-9; len: 17; CDR3nt: TGTGCCAGCAGCCAAGGGACGCTAGCGGGAGGGCAAGAGACCCAGTACTTC; CDR3aa: CASSQGTLAGGQETQYF
abundance: -; j_gene: TRBJ1-1; d_gene: -; v_gene: TRBV29-1; len: 13; CDR3nt: TGCAGCGTTGGTACCAGGGTGAGCACTGAAGCTTTCTTT; CDR3aa: CSVGTRVSTEAFF
abundance: -; j_gene: TRBJ1-5; d_gene: -; v_gene: TRBV19; len: 14; CDR3nt: TGTGCCAGTATTCCCCGAGGGGCAGGGGAGCCCCAGCATTTT; CDR3aa: CASIPRGAGEPQHF
abundance: -; j_gene: TRBJ2-7; d_gene: -; v_gene: TRBV14; len: 13; CDR3nt: TGTGCCAGCAGCCTGGGCAGAAAAAACGAGCAGTACTTC; CDR3aa: CASSLGRKNEQYF
abundance: -; j_gene: TRBJ2-5; d_gene: -; v_gene: TRBV19; len: 16; CDR3nt: TGTGCCAGTAGTATAGCCGCTAGCAGGTTCCAAGAGACCCAGTACTTC; CDR3aa: CASSIAASRFQETQYF
abundance: once; j_gene: TRBJ2-5; d_gene: TRBD2; v_gene: TRBV9; len: 17; CDR3nt: TGTGCCAGCAGCCCAGCGGGAGCGGGGGGGTTACAAGAGACCCAGTACTTC; CDR3aa: CASSPAGAGGLQETQYF
abundance: -; j_gene: TRBJ2-7; d_gene: -; v_gene: TRBV30; len: 12; CDR3nt: TGTGCCTGGAGTAGAAGCTCCTACGAGCAGTACTTC; CDR3aa: CAWSRSSYEQYF
abundance: many; j_gene: TRBJ2-7; d_gene: -; v_gene: TRBV19; len: 15; CDR3nt: TGTGCCAGTAGTATAGCGGGCGAGTCATCCTACGAGCAGTACTTC; CDR3aa: CASSIAGESSYEQYF
abundance: few; j_gene: TRBJ2-2; d_gene: -; v_gene: TRBV7-8; len: 16; CDR3nt: TGTGCCAGCAGCTTAGGCGGGGCAGGGGGCACCGGGGAGCTGTTTTTT; CDR3aa: CASSLGGAGGTGELFF